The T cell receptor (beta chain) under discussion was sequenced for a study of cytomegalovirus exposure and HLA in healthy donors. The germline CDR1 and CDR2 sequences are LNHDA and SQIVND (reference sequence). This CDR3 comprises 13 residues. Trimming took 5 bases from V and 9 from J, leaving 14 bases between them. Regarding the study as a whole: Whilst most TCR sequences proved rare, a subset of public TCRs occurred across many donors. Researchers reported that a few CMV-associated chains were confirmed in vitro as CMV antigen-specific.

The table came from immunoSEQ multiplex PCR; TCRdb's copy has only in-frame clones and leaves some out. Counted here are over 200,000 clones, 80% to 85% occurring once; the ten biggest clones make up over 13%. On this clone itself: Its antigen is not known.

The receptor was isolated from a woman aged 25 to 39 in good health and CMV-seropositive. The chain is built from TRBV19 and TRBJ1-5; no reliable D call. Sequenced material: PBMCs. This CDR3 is CASSRGQDRPQHF. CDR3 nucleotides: TGTGCCAGTAGTCGTGGTCAGGACCGGCCCCAGCATTTT.